Reported below is one T cell receptor beta chain. The antigen it recognizes is unknown. No quality values exist for individual bases; no much larger clone is one base distant. The library was prepared using 5' RACE. Sequencer: Illumina HiSeq 2500. A second roughly 6 to 11 cycle PCR used a sample-barcoded 5' primer and a J-beta primer mix. A template-switch 5' adaptor carrying 12 random nucleotides introduced a unique molecular identifier onto each TCR beta cDNA molecule. Each sample yielded at least 2.5 million CDR3-containing paired-end reads. The Mint cDNA synthesis kit, primed by a TRBC-specific oligonucleotide, was used to synthesize first-strand cDNA from all RNA. After uracil-DNA glycosylase treatment, a first 18-cycle PCR used universal primers M1SS and BC2_uni_R on all cDNA. Regarding the original processing steps: For normalization, 1 million high-quality reads, each with a distinct molecular identifier, were randomly selected from each sample. Instead of being binned into consensus sequences, reads that shared molecular identifiers were thrown out. MiTCR, with a Q25 quality threshold and the strictest error-elimination algorithm, was used for CDR3 identification, clonotype clustering and error correction. A nonparametric unseen species model using Euler transformation provided a lower-bound estimate of total TCR beta diversity. The public sequencing data were trimmed at Q25 with fastp and processed into clonotypes with MiXCR by TCRdb, which kept only in-frame beta chains. Rows with one shared CDR3 protein collapse into an entry with the most common genes and DNA. None of the V and J calls come from the authors' own analysis; TCRdb made them. The sample table contains 720,000 or so distinct CDR3 sequences; only one count was recorded for 35% to 50% of them. The top ten clonotypes cover approximately 29% of the sample.

The donors were 40 or so Caucasian individuals from Russia, aged roughly 6 to 90 years, who were systemically healthy. Roughly 10 milliliters of peripheral blood were collected from each donor into EDTA-treated Vacutainer tubes. Ficoll-Paque density-gradient centrifugation was used to isolate PBMCs, with at least 7 million per sample. Trizol reagent was used to extract total RNA from the PBMCs, yielding at least 6 micrograms per sample. The percentages of naive CD45RAhigh/CD27high T cells were determined by flow cytometry on a PBMC aliquot from every donor. The record originates from a study of blood T cells in healthy people across ages (dated by TCRdb to between 2014 and 2017). At the level of the whole study: Template switching captured roughly one uniquely barcoded TCR beta cDNA molecule per two T cells in model experiments. Age-related changes in TCR beta repertoire diversity were measured in the study by deep sequencing normalized with unique cDNA molecular identifiers. Donors were grouped into four age groups: young (average 16 years), middle-aged (roughly 38), aged (over 55) and long-lived (approximately 75). Donors of different ages were randomly distributed across sequencing lanes to avoid experimental bias. Using the same blood draw, the study looked at two additional independent replicas of 1 million unique cDNA reads for two donors, one aged 18 to 30 and the other aged 80 or older. Overall study outcomes, separate from this receptor: Compared with the aged group, the long-lived group had more naive CD4+ T cells, fewer expanded clones and increased TCR diversity, suggesting age selection. The CMV infection status of donors was not known, potentially confounding age-related changes in expanded clonotypes. Conclusive comparison of naive and antigen-experienced compartments was prevented by the profiling of bulk unsorted PBMCs. Total diversity estimates from one million sequenced T cells were considered lower bounds and underestimates. There was a strong correlation between observed TCR beta diversity and the percentage of naive T cells measured by flow cytometry. Observed TCR beta diversity per million T cells fell roughly linearly with age, and a significant reduction was already apparent by age around 40.

From the cysteine up to the phenylalanine, the CDR3 has a length of 15 residues. Only the CDR3 DNA is retained, 45 bases long and in frame from the first base. Trimming removed 4 bases from V and 2 bases from J, leaving 14 bases between the germline ends. Sequences SNHLY (CDR1) and FYNNEI (CDR2) are obtained from the germline V gene. The chain couples TRBV2 to TRBJ1-2; a weak D assignment points to TRBD1 (6 bases agree). The source of this sequence is a man older than 75 in good health. Sequencing input: blood. The DNA is as follows: TGTGCCAGCAGTGCCCGGACAGTACCAAACTATGGCTACACCTTC. It translates to CASSARTVPNYGYTF.